This T cell receptor (beta chain) was recovered during a study of blood T cell repertoires in COVID-19 (dated by TCRdb to the early 2020s). Regarding the complete study: The collaborator samples originated in the United States, Italy and Spain and spanned the acute and convalescent phases of COVID-19. HLA class I and class II types, where available, came from metadata supplied by the sample provider rather than from assay-based typing. The sample metadata nearly always contained a de-identified subject ID, COVID-19 status, age in years and sex. Deeply sampled blood TCRbeta repertoires from subjects exposed to, actively infected with, or recovered from COVID-19 were included in the dataset. The samples were drawn from two sources: the first 160 participants of the ongoing ImmuneRACE study, and 1,000 to 1,500 subjects contributed by 6 global collaborators. The material from the prospective study consisted of cDNA or gDNA derived from T cells, B-cell-depleted T cells, or PBMCs. The repertoires were released in a freely available public database meant as a resource for research on the immune response to SARS-CoV-2.

TCRbeta CDR3 regions were amplified from genomic DNA by means of the immunoSEQ Assay, a bias-controlled multiplex PCR. As for the original processing: The number of nucleated cells in each sample was estimated by amplification of reference gene primers within the assay. To quantify the absolute abundance of each unique TCRbeta CDR3 rearrangement, sequence reads were collapsed and filtered. For each sample, productive Simpson clonality was calculated as the square root of Simpson's diversity index over productive rearrangements. TCRdb took over this immuneACCESS table, retaining in-frame rearrangements with V and J assigned. Such tables are incomplete; in checked studies, under half of the missing clones stem from an unresolved V gene, and the remainder is unexplained. The V and J calls and the clone size are those of that table, but D and trimming were determined from the DNA. The sample table lists 390,000 or so clones, 89% of them with a count of one. The ten largest make up 2.5% to 3.5% of the sample.

Trimming costs V 1 base and J 0 bases, and their ends lie 12 bases apart. The CDR3 sequence holds 17 residues, the cysteine and phenylalanine included. Left in the record is the CDR3 DNA by itself, 51 bases read in frame from the first base. CDR1 and CDR2, looked up from the germline V gene, are MNHEY and SVGEGT. Comments on this clone: The antigen this receptor binds is unknown. The input lacks base qualities; no much larger clone sits a single base away.

In Seattle, one collaborating source enrolled patients while the infection was active and tracked those patients longitudinally over the course of disease. The collaborating institutions used their own protocols to collect whole blood in K2EDTA tubes. For TCRbeta analysis, collaborators shipped samples in one of three forms: frozen whole blood, isolated PBMCs, or DNA extracted from either of those sample types. Paper-wide results and their limitations: How much clinical and demographic metadata was included differed by source and by participant, and the metadata was provided uncurated.

The source material was peripheral blood. The origin of this receptor is a woman aged 25-40 years with COVID-19, enrolled during active disease. The rearranged chain carries TRBV6-2 or TRBV6-3 and TRBJ1-4; the D gene is unclear. The DNA sequence follows: TGTGCCAGCAGTTACTACCGCAACCGAGCAACTAATGAAAAACTGTTTTTT. It is translated as CASSYYRNRATNEKLFF.